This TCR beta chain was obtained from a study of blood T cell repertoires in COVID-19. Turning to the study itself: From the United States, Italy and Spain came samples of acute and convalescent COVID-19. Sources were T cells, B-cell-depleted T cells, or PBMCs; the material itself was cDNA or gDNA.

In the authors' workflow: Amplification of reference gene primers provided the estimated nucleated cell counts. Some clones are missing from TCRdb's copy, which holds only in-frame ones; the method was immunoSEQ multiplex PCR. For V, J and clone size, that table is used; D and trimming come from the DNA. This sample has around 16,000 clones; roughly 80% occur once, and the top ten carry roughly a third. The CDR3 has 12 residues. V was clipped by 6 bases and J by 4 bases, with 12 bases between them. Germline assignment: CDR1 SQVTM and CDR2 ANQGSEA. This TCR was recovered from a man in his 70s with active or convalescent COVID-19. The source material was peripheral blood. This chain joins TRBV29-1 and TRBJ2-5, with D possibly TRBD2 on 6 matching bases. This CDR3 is CSVRGTGETQYF. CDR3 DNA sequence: TGCAGCGTCCGGGGGACGGGAGAGACCCAGTACTTC.